These 20 T cell receptor beta chains were sequenced from one sample in a study of blood T cell repertoires in COVID-19. TCRdb's copy holds only in-frame clones and misses some; the assay was immunoSEQ multiplex PCR. This repertoire shows over 250,000 clones, approximately 85% found once; its top ten account for 9.5% to 12%. The sample consisted of peripheral blood. These receptors originate from a woman between 65 and 79 years old with acute or convalescent COVID-19.

The chain carries TRBV6-2 or TRBV6-3 and TRBJ2-7; 10 bases are shared with TRBD2. J was trimmed by 0 bases and V by 3 bases; bases with no gene match: 5. Germline lookup yields CDR1 MNHEY and CDR2 SVGEGT. This CDR3 is built from 16 residues. The CDR3 loop reads CASSYSGGRSSYEQYF. The CDR3 DNA follows: TGTGCCAGCAGTTATAGCGGGGGGAGAAGCTCCTACGAGCAGTACTTC.

The V call is TRBV12-5, the J call TRBJ1-5; 8 bases map to TRBD1. After removal of 7 bases from V and 11 bases from J, the junction contained 10 bases not matched to a gene. Germline-derived CDR1 and CDR2 are LGHNT and FRNRAP. The CDR3 covers 13 residues. CDR3 protein: CASAPGGWGAQHF. As DNA, the CDR3 is TGTGCTAGTGCCCCAGGGGGCTGGGGGGCCCAGCATTTT.

This clone occurred once. Being one base from a much bigger clone, this may be a read error. The chain combines TRBV11-2 with TRBJ2-7; TRBD2 agrees at 11 bases. This CDR3 spans 14 amino acids. The germline V gene has CDR1 SGHAT and CDR2 FQNNGV. V lost 2 bases to trimming and J lost 3 bases; unmatched junction nucleotides: 0. The CDR3, as DNA: TGTGCCAGCAGCTTAACTAGCGGGGGCTACGAGCAGTACTTC. Its protein product is CASSLTSGGYEQYF.

The chain carries TRBV29-1 and TRBJ2-5; 10 nucleotides agree with TRBD2. V lost 3 bases and J lost 7; bases outside the gene matches: 11. This CDR3 spans 15 amino acids. Germline V CDR1 and CDR2: SQVTM, ANQGSEA. CDR3 coding DNA: TGCAGCGTTGATCGATCTAGCGGGGGTTCGGGGACCCAGTACTTC. Translation: CSVDRSSGGSGTQYF.

The rearrangement joins TRBV21-1 to TRBJ1-5; the D segment call TRBD1 is taken from the table without a DNA check. TRBV21-1 is described as a pseudogene. The length of the CDR3 is 15 residues. Written as DNA, the CDR3 is TGTGCCAGCATCTTTGGCGGGACAGATGATCAGCCCCAGCATTTT. The encoded protein is CASIFGGTDDQPQHF.

The chain carries TRBV19 and TRBJ1-5; D gene unclear. The CDR3 runs to 14 residues. Trimming stripped 5 bases from V and 3 bases from J, with 11 bases between. In germline, CDR1 is LNHDA, CDR2 SQIVND (reference sequence). For the CDR3, the DNA is TGTGCCAGTAGTTACCGGGAGATCAATCAGCCCCAGCATTTT. It specifies CASSYREINQPQHF.

The chain links TRBV24-1 to TRBJ2-7; D unclear. V lost 2 bases, J lost 6 bases, and 4 bases lay in between. The CDR3 is 11 residues long. Germline loops: CDR1 KGHDR, CDR2 SFDVKD. The CDR3 region is CATSDSIEQYF. CDR3 DNA: TGTGCCACCAGTGATTCAATCGAGCAGTACTTC.

V gene TRBV2 combines with J gene TRBJ2-7; 7 nucleotides match TRBD2. The CDR3 is made up of 14 amino acids. The germline gives CDR1 SNHLY, CDR2 FYNNEI. Unmatched junction bases numbered 7, after V lost 6 bases and J lost 2 bases. The CDR3 loop reads CASRVREAAYEQYF. The CDR3, as DNA: TGTGCCAGCAGGGTACGGGAGGCAGCCTACGAGCAGTACTTC.

The J gene is TRBJ2-7, the V gene TRBV5-1; 9 nucleotides match TRBD2. V lost 0 bases to trimming and J lost 2 bases; unmatched junction nucleotides: 9. Germline values: CDR1 SGHRS, CDR2 YFSETQ. The CDR3 consists of 17 residues. CDR3 coding DNA: TGCGCCAGCAGCTTGGAAGGGGCGGGGGGGTGGACCTACGAGCAGTACTTC. Protein: CASSLEGAGGWTYEQYF.

The rearrangement links TRBV6-4 to TRBJ2-5, with 9 bases fitting TRBD2. The CDR3 spans 16 residues. The V gene's germline CDR1 is MRHNA and CDR2 SNTAGT. J lost 5 bases, V lost 2 bases, and 9 bases had no gene match. CDR3 sequence reads: CASSDGLAGRGETQYF. The CDR3, as DNA: TGTGCCAGCAGTGACGGGCTAGCGGGGAGAGGTGAGACCCAGTACTTC.

The chain is built from TRBV2 and TRBJ1-4; D may be TRBD1 (6 bases). There are 11 residues in the CDR3. Germline CDR1 is SNHLY and CDR2 is FYNNEI. With 7 bases removed from V and 10 bases from J, the gap between germline ends came to 10 bases. CDR3 loop: CASKGESKLFF. CDR3 sequence (DNA): TGTGCCAGCAAGGGGGAATCAAAACTGTTTTTT.

This clone appeared a single time. This chain uses TRBV21-1 with TRBJ2-3; the D call of TRBD2 is as the table states it, not checked on the DNA. TRBV21-1 counts as a pseudogene. This CDR3 is 17 amino acids long. The CDR3 DNA is TGTGCCAGCAGGTCGGGACTTCTCCCGGACGGCACAGATACGCAGTATTTT. It specifies CASRSGLLPDGTDTQYF.

This chain's CDR3 is CASSLDRDLRNTEAFF. The CDR3 nucleotides read TGCGCCAGCAGCTTGGACAGGGATCTCCGGAACACTGAAGCTTTCTTT. This rearrangement joins TRBV5-1 to TRBJ1-1; D may be TRBD1 (6 bases). The CDR3 extends over 16 amino acids. Germline V gives CDR1 SGHRS, CDR2 YFSETQ. V shed 0 bases and J shed 1 base, with 13 bases lying between them.

This clone has just a few counts. CDR3 nucleotide sequence: TGCGCCAGCAGAGAGGTAAACTATGGCTACACCTTC. Its translation is CASREVNYGYTF. The chain recombines TRBV5-1 with TRBJ1-2; D ambiguous. CDR3 length: 12 amino acids. V lost 5 bases and J 2 bases, leaving 7 bases between the germline ends. Germline values: CDR1 SGHRS, CDR2 YFSETQ.

The genes are TRBV7-9 and TRBJ2-3; no reliable D call. Trimming stripped 0 bases from V and 0 bases from J, with 4 bases between. Germline CDR1 SEHNR, CDR2 FQNEAQ (reference sequence). There are 14 residues in the CDR3. The CDR3 is CASSLASSTDTQYF. DNA for the CDR3: TGTGCCAGCAGCTTAGCGAGCAGCACAGATACGCAGTATTTT.

V gene TRBV2 combines with J gene TRBJ1-5, with 9 bases matching TRBD1. Trimming cost V 7 bases and J 2 bases; bases outside gene matches: 3. Germline assignment: CDR1 SNHLY and CDR2 FYNNEI. The CDR3 runs to 14 residues. The CDR3 is CASTGQGRNQPQHF. As DNA, the CDR3 is TGTGCCAGCACGGGACAGGGACGCAATCAGCCCCAGCATTTT.

In nucleotides, the CDR3 is TGTGCCAGCAGCCAAGATCAGGGGTCCTTGAACATTCAGTACTTC. This codes for CASSQDQGSLNIQYF. The V gene is TRBV3-1 (or the pseudogene TRBV3-2), the J gene TRBJ2-4, with a tentative D call TRBD1 (6 bases). Trimming took off 0 bases at V and 7 bases at J, with 13 bases between the two ends. The CDR3 is made up of 15 amino acids. Germline assignment: CDR1 LGHDT and CDR2 YNNKEL (reference sequence).

V and J are TRBV19 and TRBJ1-1; unclear D gene. V was cut by 6 bases and J by 0 bases, with 11 bases left in between. The CDR3 totals 14 residues. CDR1 LNHDA and CDR2 SQIVND come from the germline V gene (reference sequence). CDR3 amino acids: CASRRFGVNTEAFF. The DNA of the CDR3 is TGTGCCAGTAGAAGGTTCGGGGTGAACACTGAAGCTTTCTTT. Supplemented by reference TRBV19 and TRBJ1-1, the full variable domain reads DGGITQSPKYLFRKEGQNVTLSCEQNLNHDAMYWYRQDPGQGLRLIYYSQIVNDFQKGDIAEGYSVSREKKESFPLTVTSAQKNPTAFYLCASRRFGVNTEAFFGQGTRLTVV.

The chain is built from TRBV6-5 and TRBJ1-2; tentative D call: TRBD1 (5 bases). V was trimmed by 10 bases and J by 2 bases, leaving 17 bases between them. The germline V gene encodes CDR1 MNHEY and CDR2 SVGAGI. The CDR3 has 14 residues. CDR3 in amino acids: CATGGAVPNYGYTF. The CDR3, as DNA: TGTGCCACCGGAGGGGCCGTTCCGAACTATGGCTACACCTTC.

The rearrangement joins TRBV6-5 to TRBJ1-1; 8 positions match TRBD1. The CDR3 has 15 amino acids. Germline-derived CDR1 and CDR2 are MNHEY and SVGAGI. V was clipped by 1 base and J by 6 bases; unmatched bases: 7. The CDR3, as DNA: TGTGCCAGCAGTTACTACGGGACAGGCGGCTCTGAAGCTTTCTTT. Translated: CASSYYGTGGSEAFF.